This T cell receptor beta chain was sequenced during a study of blood T cells in healthy people across ages. Donors were systemically healthy Caucasian individuals from Russia aged roughly 6 to 95 years. Drawn from each donor were about 9 milliliters of peripheral blood. This CDR3 comprises 15 residues. V was pared by 8 bases and J by 6 bases, with 10 bases of the junction left unmatched. Findings and limits, study-wide: Both naive CD4+ cell counts and diversity were greater in long-lived donors than in aged donors. Age brought a roughly linear fall in TCR beta diversity measured per million T cells.

Using a J-beta primer mix together with a sample-barcoded 5' primer, a second PCR was run for about 6 to 11 cycles. TCRdb fed the 5' RACE reads into MiXCR, producing one record per CDR3 protein. The data show 1 million or so distinct CDR3 sequences, with 45% seen just once and 18% held by the top ten. This clonotype was counted a single time. No antigen is known for it. Material for sequencing was blood. The clonotype was recovered from a woman aged 60-75 years in good health. The chain combines TRBV12-3 or TRBV12-4 with TRBJ2-1, with 10 bases lining up with TRBD2. CDR3 bases: TGTGCCAGCCTCCCGGAGCGGGAGGGCAGCAATGAGCAGTTCTTC. Amino acids: CASLPEREGSNEQFF.